Below, one T cell receptor beta chain is given with its context. There are a few counts of this clonotype. Its antigen specificity is not known. No per-base quality is available; no much larger clone lies one base away. The data were taken from a study of identical twins (dated by TCRdb to between 2015 and 2016). Looking at the study overall: To test whether fetal clonotypes persist, the study used deep sequencing on TCR alpha and beta repertoires from monozygotic twins, unrelated adults of various ages, and cord blood. To rule out contamination, replicate twin experiments were performed at different times with different library preparation protocols.

Every donor in the study was a healthy Caucasian. Library preparation employed 5' RACE. Sequenced on an Illumina HiSeq 2000. Template switching introduced a universal primer binding site; the final cDNA contained a unique molecular identifier, enabling accurate counting of TCR cDNA molecules. Specific primers in the conserved constant-segment region were used to synthesize first-strand cDNA for TCR alpha and beta chains. To control for contamination, each cDNA library was double barcoded with a SMART-Mk sample barcode plus Illumina barcodes. Two successive PCR steps introduced TruSeq adapter sequences along with Illumina sample barcodes. The TCR alpha and beta cDNA libraries were sequenced on the Illumina HiSeq platform using custom primers. The source study handled its data this way. Unique molecular identifiers were extracted from raw reads with MiGEC, and CDR3 positions were determined with MiXCR. Recombination models were inferred per individual with the repgenHMM and IGoR tools using an EM algorithm. The tcR package in R was used for shared clonotype analysis, with sharing normalized by the product of cloneset sizes. To study raw recombination without the effects of thymic and clonal selection, out-of-frame nonproductive sequences were analyzed. The raw public reads went through TCRdb reprocessing: fastp at Q25, MiXCR clone calling, in-frame beta chains kept. Entries are consolidated by CDR3 protein sequence, retaining the most common genes and DNA. TCRdb's processing, not the study's, gives the V and J calls here. Here the sample has some 1,600,000 distinct CDR3 sequences; around 29% occur a single time. Jointly, the top ten make up approximately 0.29% of the sample.

Sequences MGHRA (CDR1) and YSYEKL (CDR2) are obtained from the germline V gene. The junction shows trimming of 3 bases on V and 2 bases on J, plus 14 bases between the germline ends. The CDR3 covers 15 residues, taking in both the cysteine and the phenylalanine. Just CDR3 DNA is preserved here, 45 bases in frame from base 1. The paper as a whole reports these results and caveats: Abundant cord blood beta clonotypes carried fewer insertions; young adult naive repertoires showed a weaker similar trend, while memory repertoires showed none. In monozygotic twins, recombination models systematically underestimated out-of-frame TCR alpha sharing, but the models matched the sharing seen between unrelated individuals. Zero-insertion analyses could be partly confounded by invariant T cells such as MAIT and iNKT, though diverse VJ usage argued against such confounding for most clonotypes. The excess sharing between twins in beta out-of-frame sequences was weaker because fewer shared sequences reduced the signal-to-noise ratio. Compared with coincidental sharing between unrelated individuals, out-of-frame TCR alpha sequences shared between twins had an excess of sequences with low generation probability. Because the same donors could not be followed over many years, the conclusions depended on cross-sectional statistical analysis.

The sample taken for sequencing was cord blood. Recombination joined TRBV4-1 with TRBJ2-7; a confident D gene designation cannot be given. The TCR comes from a newborn girl in good health. The sequenced DNA is TGCGCCAGCAGCCAGGAGACACAAAGCGCCTACGAGCAGTACTTC. Translated, this gives CASSQETQSAYEQYF.